This TCR beta chain originates from a study of PD-1 blockade in mismatch repair-deficient tumors. Method: immunoSEQ multiplex PCR; TCRdb's copy keeps in-frame clones and lacks some. The sample includes some 110,000 clones, approximately 80% of them seen just once. Mismatch repair deficiency was confirmed in all patients, by PCR or immunohistochemistry. The TCR-sequenced patients were three responders to pembrolizumab. The germline gives CDR1 MNHEY, CDR2 SMNVEV (reference sequence). The CDR3 consists of 16 residues. The ends lost 1 base at V and 3 bases at J; junction bases unmatched: 4. The sequence was obtained from an adult with mismatch repair-deficient cancer. The rearrangement uses TRBV27 and TRBJ2-2, with 8 positions matching TRBD2. The source material was peripheral blood, sampled more than 58 weeks after starting pembrolizumab. DNA for the CDR3: TGTGCCAGCAGTTTATACGGGAGGGGGTACACCGGGGAGCTGTTTTTT. It is translated as CASSLYGRGYTGELFF.